The 16 T cell receptor beta chains below come from one sample, sequenced in a study of early T cells in non-severe SARS-CoV-2 infection. One entry per CDR3 protein, called by TCRdb with MiXCR from the 5' RACE reads. The sample includes more than 50,000 distinct CDR3 sequences, roughly 12% of them seen just once. The source material was whole blood, sampled at baseline. The receptors were gathered from an adult who was a healthcare worker with PCR-confirmed SARS-CoV-2 infection or an uninfected control (not recorded which).

The chain carries TRBV18 and TRBJ2-7; D perhaps matches TRBD1 (5 bases). Germline-derived CDR1 and CDR2 are KGHSH and LQKENI. This CDR3 contains 14 residues. V dropped 6 bases and J dropped 0 bases, with 12 bases sitting between them. CDR3 sequence (DNA): TGTGCCAGCTCGCCAGACAGTTACTCCTACGAGCAGTACTTC. Translating gives CASSPDSYSYEQYF.

A few counts support this clonotype. The chain combines TRBV3-1 with TRBJ1-1; D unclear. Looked up from germline, CDR1 is LGHDT and CDR2 is YNNKEL (reference sequence). This CDR3 contains 13 residues. The V gene lost 3 bases and the J gene lost 1 base, with 6 bases spanning the gap. The CDR3 nucleotides read TGTGCCAGCAGCCACACAGAGAACACTGAAGCTTTCTTT. Residues: CASSHTENTEAFF.

The rearrangement joins TRBV7-6 to TRBJ2-2; D possibly corresponds to TRBD2 (6 bases). Trimming removed 11 bases at V and 1 base at J, with 8 bases between. This CDR3 is built from 12 residues. CDR1 and CDR2 (germline): SGHVS, FNYEAQ. The CDR3 region is CASGGNTGELFF. Written as DNA, the CDR3 is TGTGCCTCCGGGGGGAACACCGGGGAGCTGTTTTTT.

About this clonotype itself: One end of the junction fails to match germline, which may point to a read error. The V and J genes are TRBV19 and TRBJ2-7; tentatively, D is TRBD1 (6 bases). The CDR3 covers 12 residues. Germline V gene data show CDR1 as LNHDA and CDR2 as SQIVND (reference sequence). The chain's CDR3 is CASSGQGPIHSF. In nucleotides, the CDR3 is TGTGCCAGCTCGGGACAAGGCCCTATCCATAGCTTC.

In this sample, this clonotype turned up many times. The rearrangement uses TRBV27 and TRBJ2-1; D gene ambiguous. Germline assignment: CDR1 MNHEY and CDR2 SMNVEV (reference sequence). V was pared by 4 bases and J by 2 bases, with 9 bases between. The length of the CDR3 is 14 residues. The CDR3, as DNA: TGTGCCAGCAGTTCCCCTGGGCCCTACAATGAGCAGTTCTTC. It specifies CASSSPGPYNEQFF.

This clonotype occurred many times. The chain couples TRBV10-3 to TRBJ1-2; D gene uncertain. This CDR3 comprises 15 residues. V was clipped by 2 bases and J by 0 bases, with 10 bases between them. CDR1 and CDR2 (germline): ENHRY, SYGVKD. CDR3 coding DNA: TGTGCCATCAGTGAGGGGAATCAGGCTAACTATGGCTACACCTTC. Protein: CAISEGNQANYGYTF.

This clonotype appeared many times. CDR3 loop: CASSQVLAGALTDTQYF. The DNA of the CDR3 is TGCGCCAGCAGCCAAGTTTTAGCGGGAGCCCTTACAGATACGCAGTATTTT. This rearrangement joins TRBV4-3 to TRBJ2-3; TRBD2 matches 9 bases. Trimming cost V 1 base and J 3 bases; bases outside gene matches: 8. CDR1 and CDR2 (germline): LGHNA, YSLEER. The CDR3 has 17 amino acids.

There are many counts of this clonotype. The chain joins TRBV5-8 to TRBJ2-7, with TRBD1 identical over 8 bases. The CDR3 has 14 amino acids. The V gene end was trimmed by 6 bases and the J gene end by 2 bases; junction bases not matched to a gene: 7. Germline V gene sequence: CDR1 SGHTS, CDR2 YDEGEE. Here the CDR3 DNA reads TGTGCCAGCAACAACAGGGGGTTAGCCTACGAGCAGTACTTC. This gives the protein CASNNRGLAYEQYF. Using reference TRBV5-8 and TRBJ2-7 for the parts outside the CDR3, the full variable domain is EAGVTQSPTHLIKTRGQQATLRCSPISGHTSVYWYQQALGLGLQFLLWYDEGEERNRGNFPPRFSGRQFPNYSSELNVNALELEDSALYLCASNNRGLAYEQYFGPGTRLTVT.

There are a few counts of this clonotype. The junction does not match germline at one end; this may be a read error. The rearrangement uses TRBV7-2 and TRBJ2-1; 10 positions match TRBD2. Germline CDR1 is SGHTA and CDR2 is FQGNSA. CDR3 length: 15 residues. CDR3 DNA sequence: TGTGCCAGCAGCCTAGCGGGAGAGCAGTACAATGAGCAGTTCTTC. Translated, it gives CASSLAGEQYNEQFF. Full variable domain (remainder filled in from reference TRBV7-2 and TRBJ2-1): GAGVSQSPSNKVTEKGKDVELRCDPISGHTALYWYRQSLGQGLEFLIYFQGNSAPDKSGLPSDRFSAERTGGSVSTLTIQRTQQEDSAVYLCASSLAGEQYNEQFFGPGTRLTVL.

This clonotype was detected ten times or more. This chain connects TRBV12-3 or TRBV12-4 to TRBJ1-2, with no clear D. Trimming cost V 3 bases and J 4 bases, with 9 bases left between them. This CDR3 has 13 residues. CDR3 DNA sequence: TGTGCCAGCAGTTTGAGGGTAGTCTATGGCTACACCTTC. Protein product: CASSLRVVYGYTF.

This clonotype was seen ten or more times. The genes are TRBV29-1 and TRBJ2-6, with D perhaps TRBD2 (5 bases). The germline V gene encodes CDR1 SQVTM and CDR2 ANQGSEA. The CDR3 totals 14 residues. Between the trimmed V and J ends, which lost 5 bases and 2 bases, there was a span of 10 bases. In nucleotides, the CDR3 is TGCAGCGTTTCCACTAGAACTGGGGCCAACGTCCTGACTTTC. Translating gives CSVSTRTGANVLTF.

This clonotype was recorded many times. The rearrangement links TRBV7-2 to TRBJ2-7, with D tentatively TRBD2 (5 bases). V lost 4 bases and J lost 6, with 13 bases in between. CDR1 and CDR2 from the germline V gene are SGHTA and FQGNSA. The CDR3 consists of 13 residues. The CDR3 protein is CASSSFRGSEQYF. The CDR3 region has the DNA TGTGCCAGCAGCTCCTTTCGGGGTTCCGAGCAGTACTTC.

In this sample, this clonotype turned up a few times. CDR3 DNA sequence: TGTGCCAGCAGTTATGGGGACACCTACAATGAGCAGTTCTTC. Its translation: CASSYGDTYNEQFF. The chain recombines TRBV6-6 with TRBJ2-1; maybe TRBD1 (6 bases). Per germline, CDR1 MNHNY and CDR2 SVGAGI (reference sequence). V was clipped by 3 bases and J by 2 bases, with 8 bases between them. The CDR3 is made up of 14 amino acids.

This clonotype was found many times. The chain carries TRBV3-1 and TRBJ2-7; weak D call: TRBD2 (6 bases). The V end was cut by 0 bases, the J end by 3 bases, with 9 bases between. This CDR3 contains 14 residues. CDR1 is LGHDT, CDR2 YNNKEL, per germline (reference sequence). CDR3 bases: TGTGCCAGCAGCCAAGAGTTGGGGGGCTACGAGCAGTACTTC. It specifies CASSQELGGYEQYF.

This clonotype was recorded many times. The gene calls are TRBV20-1 and TRBJ2-7, with D perhaps TRBD1 (5 bases). Germline V gives CDR1 DFQATT, CDR2 SNEGSKA (reference sequence). The CDR3 loop spans 14 amino acids. Trimming left V 1 base short and J 6 bases short, with 16 bases between. As DNA, the CDR3 is TGCAGTGCTAGAGTATCAGGGAAGCAAAGCGAGCAGTACTTC. Translating it yields CSARVSGKQSEQYF.

This clonotype came up a few times. The genes are TRBV4-1 and TRBJ2-2; TRBD1 or TRBD2 may be the D gene (6 bases each). This CDR3 has 16 residues. V dropped 4 bases and J dropped 7 bases, with 19 bases sitting between them. Per the germline V gene, CDR1 is MGHRA and CDR2 is YSYEKL. CDR3 sequence (DNA): TGCGCCAGCAGCCGGGGGGCTAGAGAGCTCGTCGGGGAGCTGTTTTTT. It encodes CASSRGARELVGELFF.